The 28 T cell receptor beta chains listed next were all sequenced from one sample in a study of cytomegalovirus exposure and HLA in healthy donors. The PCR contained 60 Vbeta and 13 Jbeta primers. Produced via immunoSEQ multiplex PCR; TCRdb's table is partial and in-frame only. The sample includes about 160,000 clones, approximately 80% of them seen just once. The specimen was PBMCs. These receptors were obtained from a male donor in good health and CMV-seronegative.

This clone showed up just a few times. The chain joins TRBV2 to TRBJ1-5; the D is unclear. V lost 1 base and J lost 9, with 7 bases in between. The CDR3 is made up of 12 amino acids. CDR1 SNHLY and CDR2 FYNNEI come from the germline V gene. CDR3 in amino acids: CASSEGVWPQHF. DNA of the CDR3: TGTGCCAGCAGTGAAGGAGTGTGGCCCCAGCATTTT. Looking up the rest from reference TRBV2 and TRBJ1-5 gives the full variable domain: EPEVTQTPSHQVTQMGQEVILRCVPISNHLYFYWYRQILGQKVEFLVSFYNNEISEKSEIFDDQFSVERPDGSNFTLKIRSTKLEDSAMYFCASSEGVWPQHFGDGTRLSIL.

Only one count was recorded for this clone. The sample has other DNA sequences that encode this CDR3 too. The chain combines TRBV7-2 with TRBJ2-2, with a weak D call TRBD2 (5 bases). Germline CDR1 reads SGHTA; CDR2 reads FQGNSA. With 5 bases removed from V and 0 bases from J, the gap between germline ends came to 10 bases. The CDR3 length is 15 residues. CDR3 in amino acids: CASSPSGANTGELFF. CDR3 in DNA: TGTGCCAGCAGCCCCAGCGGAGCGAACACCGGGGAGCTGTTTTTT.

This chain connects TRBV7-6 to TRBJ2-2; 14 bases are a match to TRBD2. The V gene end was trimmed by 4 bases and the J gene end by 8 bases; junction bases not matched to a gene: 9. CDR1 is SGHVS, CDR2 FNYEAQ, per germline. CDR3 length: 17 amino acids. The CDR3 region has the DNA TGTGCCAGCAGCTCTCGGACTAGCGGGGGGAGCCGAGGGGAGCTGTTTTTT. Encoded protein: CASSSRTSGGSRGELFF.

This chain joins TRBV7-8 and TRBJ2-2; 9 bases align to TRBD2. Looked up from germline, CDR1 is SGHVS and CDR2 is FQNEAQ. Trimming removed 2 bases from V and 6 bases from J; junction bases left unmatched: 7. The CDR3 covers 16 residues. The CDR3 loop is CASSLIAGVRAGELFF. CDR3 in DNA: TGTGCCAGCAGCTTAATAGCGGGAGTTAGGGCCGGGGAGCTGTTTTTT.

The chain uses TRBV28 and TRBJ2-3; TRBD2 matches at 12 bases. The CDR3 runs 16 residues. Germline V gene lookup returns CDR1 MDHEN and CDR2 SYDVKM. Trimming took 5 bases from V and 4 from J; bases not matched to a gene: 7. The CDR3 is CASSPGLAGGPDTQYF. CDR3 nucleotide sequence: TGTGCCAGCAGTCCGGGACTAGCGGGCGGACCAGATACGCAGTATTTT.

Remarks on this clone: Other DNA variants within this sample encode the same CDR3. The CDR3, as DNA: TGTGCCAGTAGTAGGGACAGGGGGAGTGACGAGCAGTACTTC. Translated: CASSRDRGSDEQYF. This sequence joins TRBV19 and TRBJ2-7, with 11 positions matching TRBD1. The germline V gene encodes CDR1 LNHDA and CDR2 SQIVND (reference sequence). The CDR3 covers 14 residues. V shed 4 bases, J shed 5 bases, and the junction held 4 bases outside the gene matches.

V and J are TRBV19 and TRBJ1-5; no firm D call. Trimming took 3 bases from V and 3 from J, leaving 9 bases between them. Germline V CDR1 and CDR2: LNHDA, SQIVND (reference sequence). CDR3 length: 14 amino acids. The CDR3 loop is CASSIGGSNQPQHF. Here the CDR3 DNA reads TGTGCCAGTAGTATCGGAGGGTCCAATCAGCCCCAGCATTTT.

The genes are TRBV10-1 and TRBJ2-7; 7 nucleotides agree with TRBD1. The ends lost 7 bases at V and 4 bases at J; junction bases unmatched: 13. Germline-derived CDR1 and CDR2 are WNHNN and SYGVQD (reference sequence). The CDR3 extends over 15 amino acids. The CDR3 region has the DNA TGCGCCAGCACGGCTGTGGGACAGACTTTTTACGAGCAGTACTTC. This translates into CASTAVGQTFYEQYF.

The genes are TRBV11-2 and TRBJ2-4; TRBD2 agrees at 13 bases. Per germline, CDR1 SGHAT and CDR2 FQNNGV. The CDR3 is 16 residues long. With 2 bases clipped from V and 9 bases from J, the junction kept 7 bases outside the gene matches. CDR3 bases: TGTGCCAGCAGCTTATCTGGGACTAGCGGGATGGGCATTCAGTACTTC. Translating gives CASSLSGTSGMGIQYF.

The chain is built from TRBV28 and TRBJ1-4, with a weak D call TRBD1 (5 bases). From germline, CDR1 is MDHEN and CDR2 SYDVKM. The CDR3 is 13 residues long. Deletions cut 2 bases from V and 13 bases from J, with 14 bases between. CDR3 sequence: CASSLRNPGLLFF. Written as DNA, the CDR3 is TGTGCCAGCAGTTTACGGAATCCAGGGTTACTGTTTTTT.

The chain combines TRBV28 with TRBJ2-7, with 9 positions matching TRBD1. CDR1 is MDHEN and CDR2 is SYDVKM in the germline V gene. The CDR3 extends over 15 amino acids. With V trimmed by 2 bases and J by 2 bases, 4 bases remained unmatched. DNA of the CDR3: TGTGCCAGCAGTTTAGTACAGGGGGCTACCTACGAGCAGTACTTC. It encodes CASSLVQGATYEQYF.

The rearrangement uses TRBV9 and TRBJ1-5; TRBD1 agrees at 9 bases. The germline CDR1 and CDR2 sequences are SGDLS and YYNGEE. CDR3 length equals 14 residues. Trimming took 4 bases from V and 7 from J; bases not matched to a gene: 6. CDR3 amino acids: CASSPDRGLQPQHF. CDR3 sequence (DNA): TGTGCCAGCAGCCCGGACAGGGGTCTCCAGCCCCAGCATTTT. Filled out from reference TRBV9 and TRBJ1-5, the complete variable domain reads DSGVTQTPKHLITATGQRVTLRCSPRSGDLSVYWYQQSLDQGLQFLIQYYNGEERAKGNILERFSAQQFPDLHSELNLSSLELGDSALYFCASSPDRGLQPQHFGDGTRLSIL.

CDR3 sequence (DNA): TGCGCCAGCAGCTTGGCCGGGGTGGTCACCGGGGAGCTGTTTTTT. Residues: CASSLAGVVTGELFF. The chain employs TRBV5-1 and TRBJ2-2, with D possibly matching TRBD2 (5 bases). Germline CDR1 and CDR2: SGHRS and YFSETQ. The CDR3 is 15 residues long. Trimming shortened V by 0 bases and J by 4 bases, and 10 bases separated the two germline ends.

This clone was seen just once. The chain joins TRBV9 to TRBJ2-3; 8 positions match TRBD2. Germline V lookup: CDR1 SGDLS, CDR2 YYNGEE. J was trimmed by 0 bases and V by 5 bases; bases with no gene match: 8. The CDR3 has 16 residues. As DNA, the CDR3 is TGTGCCAGCAGTTTAAATAGCGGGATAAGCACAGATACGCAGTATTTT. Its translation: CASSLNSGISTDTQYF.

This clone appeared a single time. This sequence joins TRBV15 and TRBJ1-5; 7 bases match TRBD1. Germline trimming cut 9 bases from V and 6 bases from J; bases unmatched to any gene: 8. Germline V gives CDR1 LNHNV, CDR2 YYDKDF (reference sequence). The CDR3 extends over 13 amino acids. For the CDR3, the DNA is TGTGCCACGAGCGGGGACAGTTTTCAGCCCCAGCATTTT. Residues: CATSGDSFQPQHF.

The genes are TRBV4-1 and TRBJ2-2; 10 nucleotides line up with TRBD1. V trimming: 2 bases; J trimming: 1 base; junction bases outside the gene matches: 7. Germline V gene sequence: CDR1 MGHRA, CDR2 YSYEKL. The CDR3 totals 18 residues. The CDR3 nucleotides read TGCGCCAGCAGCCAACTTGGGACAGGGGCCATGAACACCGGGGAGCTGTTTTTT. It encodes CASSQLGTGAMNTGELFF.

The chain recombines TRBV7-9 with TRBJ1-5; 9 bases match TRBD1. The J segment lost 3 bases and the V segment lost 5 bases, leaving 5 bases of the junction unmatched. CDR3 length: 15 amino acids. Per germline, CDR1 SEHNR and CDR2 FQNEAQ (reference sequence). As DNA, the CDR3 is TGTGCCAGCAGCGGTACAGGGGGCCCCAATCAGCCCCAGCATTTT. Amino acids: CASSGTGGPNQPQHF. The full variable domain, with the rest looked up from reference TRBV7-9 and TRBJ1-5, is DTGVSQNPRHKITKRGQNVTFRCDPISEHNRLYWYRQTLGQGPEFLTYFQNEAQLEKSRLLSDRFSAERPKGSFSTLEIQRTEQGDSAMYLCASSGTGGPNQPQHFGDGTRLSIL.

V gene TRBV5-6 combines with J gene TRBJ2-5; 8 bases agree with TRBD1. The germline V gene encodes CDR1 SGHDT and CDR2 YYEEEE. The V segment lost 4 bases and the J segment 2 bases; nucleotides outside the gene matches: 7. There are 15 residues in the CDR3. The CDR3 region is CASSAGTGVQETQYF. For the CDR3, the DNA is TGTGCCAGCAGCGCCGGGACAGGAGTTCAAGAGACCCAGTACTTC.

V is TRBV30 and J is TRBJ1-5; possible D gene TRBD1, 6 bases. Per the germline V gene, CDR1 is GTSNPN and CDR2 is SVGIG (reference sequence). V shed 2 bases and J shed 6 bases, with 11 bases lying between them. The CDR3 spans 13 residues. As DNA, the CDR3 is TGTGCCTGGAGTTCAGGGGTTGGTCAGCCCCAGCATTTT. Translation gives CAWSSGVGQPQHF.

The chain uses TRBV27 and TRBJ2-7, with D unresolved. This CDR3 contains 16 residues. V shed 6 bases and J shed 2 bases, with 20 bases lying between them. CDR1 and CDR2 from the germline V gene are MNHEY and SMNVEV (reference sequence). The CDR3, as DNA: TGTGCCAGCAGCCCGTTCCAGGCCATTAAGGCCTACGAGCAGTACTTC. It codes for CASSPFQAIKAYEQYF.

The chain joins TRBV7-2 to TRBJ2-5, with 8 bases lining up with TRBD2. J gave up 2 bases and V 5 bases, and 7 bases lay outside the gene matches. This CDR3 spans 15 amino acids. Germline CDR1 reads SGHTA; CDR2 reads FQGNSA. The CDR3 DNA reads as TGTGCCAGCAGCCGACTAGCGCGGCCTCAAGAGACCCAGTACTTC. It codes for CASSRLARPQETQYF.

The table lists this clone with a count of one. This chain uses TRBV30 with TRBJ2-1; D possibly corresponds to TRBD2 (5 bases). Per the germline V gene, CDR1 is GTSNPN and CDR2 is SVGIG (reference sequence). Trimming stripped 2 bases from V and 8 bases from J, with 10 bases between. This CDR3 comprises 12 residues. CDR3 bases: TGTGCCTGGAGTCGCGGGTACGATGAGCAGTTCTTC. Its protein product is CAWSRGYDEQFF.

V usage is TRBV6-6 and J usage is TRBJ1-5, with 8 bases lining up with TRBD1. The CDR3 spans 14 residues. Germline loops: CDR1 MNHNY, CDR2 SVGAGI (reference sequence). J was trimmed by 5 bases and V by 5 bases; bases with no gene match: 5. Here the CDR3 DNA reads TGTGCCAGCAGTCCGACAGGGGCCTATCAGCCCCAGCATTTT. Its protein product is CASSPTGAYQPQHF.

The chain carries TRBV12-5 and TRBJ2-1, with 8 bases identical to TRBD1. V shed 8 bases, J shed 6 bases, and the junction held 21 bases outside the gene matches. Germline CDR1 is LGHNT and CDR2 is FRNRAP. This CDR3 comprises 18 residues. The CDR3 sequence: CASIYSGDRTLGGNEQFF. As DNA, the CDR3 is TGTGCTAGTATTTATTCCGGGGACAGGACTTTGGGGGGCAATGAGCAGTTCTTC.

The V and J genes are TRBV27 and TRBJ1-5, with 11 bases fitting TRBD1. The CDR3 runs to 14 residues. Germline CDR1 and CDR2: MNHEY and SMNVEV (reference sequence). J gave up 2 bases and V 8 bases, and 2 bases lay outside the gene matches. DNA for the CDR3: TGTGCCAGCGGACAGGGGGCTGGCAATCAGCCCCAGCATTTT. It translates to CASGQGAGNQPQHF.

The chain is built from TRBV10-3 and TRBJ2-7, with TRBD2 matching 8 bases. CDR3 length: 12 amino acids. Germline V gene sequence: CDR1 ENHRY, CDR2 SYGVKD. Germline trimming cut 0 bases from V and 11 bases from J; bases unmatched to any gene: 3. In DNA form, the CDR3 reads TGTGCCATCAGTGAGTCGAGCGGGAGAGAGTACTTC. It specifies CAISESSGREYF.

This CDR3 is CASSGTGVTGELFF. The DNA of the CDR3 is TGTGCCAGCTCCGGGACAGGGGTAACCGGGGAGCTGTTTTTT. The chain uses TRBV7-3 and TRBJ2-2, with 10 bases fitting TRBD1. Germline V gives CDR1 SGHTA, CDR2 FQGTGA. CDR3 length: 14 amino acids. J lost 5 bases, V lost 8 bases, and 5 bases had no gene match.

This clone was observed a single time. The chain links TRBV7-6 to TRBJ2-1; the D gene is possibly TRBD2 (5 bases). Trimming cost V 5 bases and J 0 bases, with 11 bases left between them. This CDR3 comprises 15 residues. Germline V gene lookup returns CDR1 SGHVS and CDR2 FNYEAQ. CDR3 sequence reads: CASSALGSSYNEQFF. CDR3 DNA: TGTGCCAGCAGCGCGTTGGGGAGCTCCTACAATGAGCAGTTCTTC.